The rows below give T cell receptor beta chains drawn from one sample of a study of T cell responses to AZD1222 COVID-19 vaccine. Profiled with immunoSEQ multiplex PCR; TCRdb holds only in-frame clones, not every one. The table records under 150,000 clones, roughly 85% of them present only once. The sample was peripheral blood, taken on day 0 of MenACWY control vaccination. These receptors all stem from an adult in good health. Each CDR3 is given with its conserved first and last residue. Each record gives: D gene, clone size, J gene, V gene, CDR3 DNA, CDR3 protein. The D gene is left open where the match is weak. Rows give clone size only sometimes, using once, few, many, or a class for an expanded clone.

D gene: TRBD1
clone size: .
J gene: TRBJ2-7
V gene: TRBV28
CDR3 DNA: TGTGCCAACTCGAGGACAGGGTCCTACGAGCAGTACTTC
CDR3 protein: CANSRTGSYEQYF

D gene: .
clone size: .
J gene: TRBJ1-2
V gene: TRBV13
CDR3 DNA: TGTGCCAGCAGCTTAGGACCCGGACGGGCTAACTATGGCTACACCTTC
CDR3 protein: CASSLGPGRANYGYTF

D gene: .
clone size: .
J gene: TRBJ2-5
V gene: TRBV3-1/TRBV3-2
CDR3 DNA: TGTGCCAGCAGCCAACGGACTGGACAAGAGACCCAGTACTTC
CDR3 protein: CASSQRTGQETQYF

D gene: TRBD2
clone size: .
J gene: TRBJ2-7
V gene: TRBV9
CDR3 DNA: TGTGCCAGCAGCGTGGGAGGGAATCTCGACGAGCAGTACTTC
CDR3 protein: CASSVGGNLDEQYF

D gene: .
clone size: .
J gene: TRBJ2-3
V gene: TRBV5-6
CDR3 DNA: TGTGCCAGCAGCTTACTTGCTACAGATACGCAGTATTTT
CDR3 protein: CASSLLATDTQYF

D gene: .
clone size: .
J gene: TRBJ1-1
V gene: TRBV27
CDR3 DNA: TGTGCCAGCAGTTTAAGAGGGCAGGTGAACACTGAAGCTTTCTTT
CDR3 protein: CASSLRGQVNTEAFF

D gene: TRBD1
clone size: .
J gene: TRBJ1-2
V gene: TRBV6-5
CDR3 DNA: TGTGCCAGCAAGACCACAGGGGGCGGCGGCTACACCTTC
CDR3 protein: CASKTTGGGGYTF

D gene: TRBD1
clone size: few
J gene: TRBJ1-6
V gene: TRBV5-1
CDR3 DNA: TGCGCCAGCCAGGGCCCAGGGGGGAGTTCACCCCTCCACTTT
CDR3 protein: CASQGPGGSSPLHF

D gene: TRBD2
clone size: once
J gene: TRBJ2-7
V gene: TRBV3-1/TRBV3-2
CDR3 DNA: TGTGCCAGCAGCCAAGGTAGCGGGAGTCACTACGAGCAGTACTTC
CDR3 protein: CASSQGSGSHYEQYF

D gene: .
clone size: few
J gene: TRBJ2-1
V gene: TRBV2
CDR3 DNA: TGTGCCAGCACAACTAGAGACATGAATGAGCAGTTCTTC
CDR3 protein: CASTTRDMNEQFF

D gene: .
clone size: .
J gene: TRBJ2-7
V gene: TRBV11-2
CDR3 DNA: TGTGCCAGCAGCTTACATTTAGCGGAGACCTACGAGCAGTACTTC
CDR3 protein: CASSLHLAETYEQYF

D gene: .
clone size: once
J gene: TRBJ2-1
V gene: TRBV18
CDR3 DNA: TGTGCCAGCTCACCACAGGGAACGTACAATGAGCAGTTCTTC
CDR3 protein: CASSPQGTYNEQFF

D gene: .
clone size: .
J gene: TRBJ2-2
V gene: TRBV5-1
CDR3 DNA: TGCGCCAGCACCAAGGGCCGGCAGGGGAACACCGGGGAGCTGTTTTTT
CDR3 protein: CASTKGRQGNTGELFF

D gene: TRBD1
clone size: .
J gene: TRBJ1-2
V gene: TRBV5-6
CDR3 DNA: TGTGCCAGCAGCAGGGACAGGGGGGGCTATGGCTACACCTTC
CDR3 protein: CASSRDRGGYGYTF

D gene: .
clone size: once
J gene: TRBJ1-2
V gene: TRBV29-1
CDR3 DNA: TGCAGCGTTGAAGGGACCGATAACTATGGCTACACCTTC
CDR3 protein: CSVEGTDNYGYTF

D gene: TRBD1
clone size: .
J gene: TRBJ1-1
V gene: TRBV18
CDR3 DNA: TGTGCCAGCTCACCGGACGGGACAGGGAGCATCATAAACACTGAAGCTTTCTTT
CDR3 protein: CASSPDGTGSIINTEAFF

D gene: .
clone size: few
J gene: TRBJ1-5
V gene: TRBV9
CDR3 DNA: TGTGCCAGCAGCGCAGGGATGGGGGTCGGACCCCAGCATTTT
CDR3 protein: CASSAGMGVGPQHF

D gene: .
clone size: .
J gene: TRBJ2-5
V gene: TRBV30
CDR3 DNA: TGTGCCTGGAGTGCCAACAGGGCCCAAGAGACCCAGTACTTC
CDR3 protein: CAWSANRAQETQYF

D gene: .
clone size: .
J gene: TRBJ1-6
V gene: TRBV28
CDR3 DNA: TGTGCCAGCAGCCTAAGCGGGGGGGAGACAGGTTCACCCCTCCACTTT
CDR3 protein: CASSLSGGETGSPLHF

D gene: .
clone size: .
J gene: TRBJ1-2
V gene: TRBV6-5
CDR3 DNA: TGTGCCAGCAGTTACAGGAGTGGCTATGGCTACACCTTC
CDR3 protein: CASSYRSGYGYTF

D gene: .
clone size: .
J gene: TRBJ2-1
V gene: TRBV7-9
CDR3 DNA: TGTGCCAGCAGCCCCCCGGTCTCCAGCAATGAGCAGTTCTTC
CDR3 protein: CASSPPVSSNEQFF

D gene: TRBD2
clone size: .
J gene: TRBJ2-3
V gene: TRBV5-1
CDR3 DNA: TGCGCCAGCAGCAACCTAGCGGGAGGTGATACAGATACGCAGTATTTT
CDR3 protein: CASSNLAGGDTDTQYF

D gene: .
clone size: .
J gene: TRBJ1-1
V gene: TRBV29-1
CDR3 DNA: TGCAGCCTTACAGAGAACACTGAAGCTTTCTTT
CDR3 protein: CSLTENTEAFF

D gene: .
clone size: once
J gene: TRBJ1-2
V gene: TRBV3-1/TRBV3-2
CDR3 DNA: TGTGCCAGCAGCCCTCACCCCCCCTTGGCCTATGGCTACACCTTC
CDR3 protein: CASSPHPPLAYGYTF

D gene: TRBD1
clone size: .
J gene: TRBJ2-1
V gene: TRBV5-1
CDR3 DNA: TGCGCCAGCAGCTTGGGGCAGGGGGACAATGAGCAGTTCTTC
CDR3 protein: CASSLGQGDNEQFF

D gene: .
clone size: .
J gene: TRBJ2-3
V gene: TRBV6-5
CDR3 DNA: TGTGCCAGCAGTACCGACAGAAAAGGAGCAGATACGCAGTATTTT
CDR3 protein: CASSTDRKGADTQYF

D gene: .
clone size: .
J gene: TRBJ2-1
V gene: TRBV12-5
CDR3 DNA: TGTGCTAGTGGTTTGGACCTCCCGGAGGAGGGTGAACAGTTCTTC
CDR3 protein: CASGLDLPEEGEQFF

D gene: .
clone size: .
J gene: TRBJ2-7
V gene: TRBV2
CDR3 DNA: TGTGCCAGCAGGACTAGTGGGGCCGAGCAGTACTTC
CDR3 protein: CASRTSGAEQYF

D gene: .
clone size: .
J gene: TRBJ1-6
V gene: TRBV14
CDR3 DNA: TGTGCCAGCAGCCTTATTCACGGCAGGTGGAATTCACCCCTCCACTTT
CDR3 protein: CASSLIHGRWNSPLHF

D gene: .
clone size: once
J gene: TRBJ2-5
V gene: TRBV7-3
CDR3 DNA: TGTGCCAGCAGCAGATTAGGGACCAAAGGGGAGACCCAGTACTTC
CDR3 protein: CASSRLGTKGETQYF

D gene: .
clone size: .
J gene: TRBJ1-6
V gene: TRBV6-1
CDR3 DNA: TGTGCCAGCAGTGTGACGCCAGACAGGAATAATTCACCCCTCCACTTT
CDR3 protein: CASSVTPDRNNSPLHF

D gene: .
clone size: .
J gene: TRBJ1-4
V gene: TRBV7-9
CDR3 DNA: TGTGCCAGCAGCAAGACAGGCAATAATGAAAAACTGTTTTTT
CDR3 protein: CASSKTGNNEKLFF

D gene: .
clone size: .
J gene: TRBJ1-1
V gene: TRBV12-3/TRBV12-4
CDR3 DNA: TGTGCCAGCAGCCGGGACACTGAAGCTTTCTTT
CDR3 protein: CASSRDTEAFF

D gene: .
clone size: .
J gene: TRBJ2-2
V gene: TRBV7-2
CDR3 DNA: TGTGCCAGCAGCTTATCCACTGGGGAGCTGTTTTTT
CDR3 protein: CASSLSTGELFF

D gene: .
clone size: .
J gene: TRBJ1-4
V gene: TRBV6-5
CDR3 DNA: TGTGCCAGCAGTAGCAGGACAGACCCTAATGAAAAACTGTTTTTT
CDR3 protein: CASSSRTDPNEKLFF

D gene: TRBD2
clone size: .
J gene: TRBJ2-1
V gene: TRBV2
CDR3 DNA: TGTGCCAGCAGTGAAGCCCTAGCGGGATTCAACAATGAGCAGTTCTTC
CDR3 protein: CASSEALAGFNNEQFF

D gene: TRBD1
clone size: .
J gene: TRBJ1-5
V gene: TRBV18
CDR3 DNA: TGTGCCAGCTCACTAGGACAGGGTCTAAATCTCCAGCATTTT
CDR3 protein: CASSLGQGLNLQHF

D gene: .
clone size: .
J gene: TRBJ2-1
V gene: TRBV4-1
CDR3 DNA: TGCGCCAGCAGCCAAGGGGGCCTGGGGGAGCAGTTCTTC
CDR3 protein: CASSQGGLGEQFF

D gene: .
clone size: few
J gene: TRBJ1-1
V gene: TRBV10-3
CDR3 DNA: TGTGCCATCAGGCAGGGCATAGGGAACACTGAAGCTTTCTTT
CDR3 protein: CAIRQGIGNTEAFF

D gene: TRBD2
clone size: .
J gene: TRBJ2-6
V gene: TRBV10-3
CDR3 DNA: TGTGCCATCAGGGCTAGCGGGAGTTCTTCCTCTGGGGCCAACGTCCTGACTTTC
CDR3 protein: CAIRASGSSSSGANVLTF

D gene: .
clone size: .
J gene: TRBJ1-1
V gene: TRBV3-1/TRBV3-2
CDR3 DNA: TGTGCCAGCAGGGGGAACACTGAAGCTTTCTTT
CDR3 protein: CASRGNTEAFF

D gene: TRBD2
clone size: .
J gene: TRBJ2-3
V gene: TRBV7-9
CDR3 DNA: TGTGCCAGCACCGGTCCTTCCGGGACTAGCTTCGCAGATACGCAGTATTTT
CDR3 protein: CASTGPSGTSFADTQYF